The rows below give T cell receptor beta chains drawn from one sample of a study of cytomegalovirus exposure and HLA in healthy donors. TCRdb's copy holds only in-frame clones and misses some; the assay was immunoSEQ multiplex PCR. The table lists hundreds of thousands of clones, 70% to 80% of them singletons. The material sequenced was PBMCs. The receptors shown here come from a man between 40 and 49 years old in good health and CMV-seronegative. Both conserved end residues are part of each CDR3.

V gene	J gene	CDR3 protein
TRBV5-1	TRBJ2-1	CASSLGAPTYNEQFF
TRBV5-4	TRBJ2-7	CASSPRAGLAGVEQYF
TRBV5-1	TRBJ2-5	CASSPQGLKETQYF
TRBV9	TRBJ2-5	CASSGGTGGQETQYF
TRBV7-2	TRBJ1-4	CASSPAGTLLEKLFF
TRBV9	TRBJ1-2	CASNPQGASGYGYTF
TRBV9	TRBJ2-2	CASSPRLAVNTGELFF
TRBV21-1	TRBJ1-5	CASSPQTVNPNQPQHF
TRBV30	TRBJ2-3	CAWNSGTDTQYF
TRBV10-2	TRBJ1-2	CASSEHTGVDYGYTF
TRBV2	TRBJ2-2	CASSEQGVGWELFF
TRBV5-1	TRBJ2-7	CASSPGQARGTEQYF
TRBV27	TRBJ2-1	CASSLFEGNEQFF
TRBV9	TRBJ2-2	CASSGRQGVPGELFF
TRBV9	TRBJ2-2	CASSAYPGTMNTGELFF
TRBV5-4	TRBJ2-1	CASSTDYKAYNEQFF
TRBV4-1	TRBJ2-7	CASSPDRGYEQYF
TRBV9	TRBJ1-1	CASSLFPFEGGTEAFF
TRBV9	TRBJ2-2	CASSVVGLGTGELFF
TRBV9	TRBJ1-3	CASSVDSSGNTIYF
TRBV30	TRBJ2-7	CAWSVTSPADEQYF
TRBV7-2	TRBJ1-6	CASSPRGGKRNSPLHF
TRBV7-2	TRBJ2-1	CASSPERDEQFF
TRBV4-1	TRBJ2-5	CASSQMGLADQYF
TRBV6-6	TRBJ1-5	CASSPPGQRNQPQHF
TRBV2	TRBJ2-7	CASSEARGSLDEQYF
TRBV11-2	TRBJ2-7	CASSSRRGDGSYEQYF
TRBV27	TRBJ2-4	CASSLSTSGRLAKNIQYF
TRBV27	TRBJ2-5	CASNRAGGWRETQYF
TRBV4-3	TRBJ1-4	CASSQDRTGWEKLFF
TRBV5-5	TRBJ1-4	CASGWEPEELFF
TRBV11-2	TRBJ1-2	CASSLDIGYGYTF
TRBV5-4	TRBJ2-5	CASSWTSGGGETQYF
TRBV6-1	TRBJ2-7	CASSVPLAGALDEQYF
TRBV5-6	TRBJ1-5	CASSSGTANQPQHF
TRBV5-1	TRBJ2-1	CASRPGQGQGGTNYNEQFF
TRBV30	TRBJ1-6	CAWSKGMGSPLHF
TRBV13	TRBJ1-1	CASSLVQGEAFF
TRBV14	TRBJ2-7	CASSHRSGRGGGEQYF
TRBV11-3	TRBJ1-1	CASSSGGNTEAFF
TRBV5-4	TRBJ2-7	CASSSLTGSGEQYF
TRBV7-2	TRBJ2-1	CASSMGRSFTHNEQFF
TRBV7-9	TRBJ2-2	CASSFQNGELFF
TRBV6-1	TRBJ1-2	CASSDFLTGALDYGYTF
TRBV6-6	TRBJ1-5	CATLRDSYSNQPQHF
TRBV7-3	TRBJ2-3	CASSLTGYTDTQYF
TRBV5-1	TRBJ1-6	CASSFNQGHNSPLHF
TRBV5-1	TRBJ2-1	CASSYGTGPTNEQFF
TRBV19	TRBJ1-1	CASSIGQGITEAFF
TRBV6-5	TRBJ1-1	CASSIPGTGWTEAFF
TRBV5-1	TRBJ2-7	CASSLAVGLAGGYEQYF
TRBV5-1	TRBJ1-4	CASSLAAGEEKLFF
TRBV4-2	TRBJ2-5	CASSQVRTSGHETQYF
TRBV30	TRBJ2-3	CAEGTRSYTDTQYF
TRBV7-9	TRBJ1-3	CASSPSPGKGYTIYF
TRBV2	TRBJ2-1	CASTSGGVVNDNEQFF